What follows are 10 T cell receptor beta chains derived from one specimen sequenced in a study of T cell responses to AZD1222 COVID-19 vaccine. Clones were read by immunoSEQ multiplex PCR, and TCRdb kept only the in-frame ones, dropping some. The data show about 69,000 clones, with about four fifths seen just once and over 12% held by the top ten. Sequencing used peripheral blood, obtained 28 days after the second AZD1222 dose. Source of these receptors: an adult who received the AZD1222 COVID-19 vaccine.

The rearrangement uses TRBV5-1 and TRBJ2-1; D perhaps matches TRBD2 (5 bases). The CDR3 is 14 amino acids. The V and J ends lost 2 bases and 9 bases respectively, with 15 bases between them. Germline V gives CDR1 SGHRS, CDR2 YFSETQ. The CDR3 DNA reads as TGCGCCAGCAGCTTACCTAGCAGTTATGGTGAGCAGTTCTTC. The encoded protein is CASSLPSSYGEQFF. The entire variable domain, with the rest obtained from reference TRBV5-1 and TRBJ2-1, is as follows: KAGVTQTPRYLIKTRGQQVTLSCSPISGHRSVSWYQQTPGQGLQFLFEYFSETQRNKGNFPGRFSGRQFSNSRSEMNVSTLELGDSALYLCASSLPSSYGEQFFGPGTRLTVL.

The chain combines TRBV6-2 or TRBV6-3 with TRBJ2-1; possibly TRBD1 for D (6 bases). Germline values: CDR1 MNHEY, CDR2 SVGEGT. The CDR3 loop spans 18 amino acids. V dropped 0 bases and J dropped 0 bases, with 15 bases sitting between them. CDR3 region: CASSYSTPTGTSYNEQFF. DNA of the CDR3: TGTGCCAGCAGTTACTCCACCCCTACAGGGACCTCCTACAATGAGCAGTTCTTC.

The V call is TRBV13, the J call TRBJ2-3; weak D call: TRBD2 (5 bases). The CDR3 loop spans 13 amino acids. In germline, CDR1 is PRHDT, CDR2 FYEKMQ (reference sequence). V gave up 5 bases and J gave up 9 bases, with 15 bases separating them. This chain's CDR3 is CASSVSESGTQYF. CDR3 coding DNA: TGTGCCAGCAGCGTAAGTGAGTCGGGGACGCAGTATTTT. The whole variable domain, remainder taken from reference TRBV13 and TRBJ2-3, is AAGVIQSPRHLIKEKRETATLKCYPIPRHDTVYWYQQGPGQDPQFLISFYEKMQSDKGSIPDRFSAQQFSDYHSELNMSSLELGDSALYFCASSVSESGTQYFGPGTRLTVL.

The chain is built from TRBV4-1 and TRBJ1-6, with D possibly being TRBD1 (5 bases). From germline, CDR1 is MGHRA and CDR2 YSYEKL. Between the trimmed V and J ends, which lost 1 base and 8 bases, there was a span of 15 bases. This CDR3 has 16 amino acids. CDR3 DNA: TGCGCCAGCAGCCAAGGAGGTAGGGGACGTGATTCACCCCTCCACTTT. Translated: CASSQGGRGRDSPLHF.

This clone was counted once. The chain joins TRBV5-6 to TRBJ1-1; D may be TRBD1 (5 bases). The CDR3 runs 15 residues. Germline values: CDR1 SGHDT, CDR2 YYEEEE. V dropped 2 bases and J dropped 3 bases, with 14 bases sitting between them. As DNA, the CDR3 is TGTGCCAGCAGCTTTTATGGGACGGACTACACTGAAGCTTTCTTT. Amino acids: CASSFYGTDYTEAFF.

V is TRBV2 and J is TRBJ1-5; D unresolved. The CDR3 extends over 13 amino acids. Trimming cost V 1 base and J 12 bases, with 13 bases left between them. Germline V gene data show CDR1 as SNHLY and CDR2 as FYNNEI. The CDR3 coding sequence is TGTGCCAGCAGTGAAGATCCCCCCAGTAACCAGCATTTT. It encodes CASSEDPPSNQHF.

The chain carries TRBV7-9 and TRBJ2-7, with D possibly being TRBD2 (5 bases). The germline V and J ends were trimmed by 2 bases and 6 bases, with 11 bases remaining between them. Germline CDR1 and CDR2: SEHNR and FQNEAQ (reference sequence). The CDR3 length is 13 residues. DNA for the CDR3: TGTGCCAGCAGCTTACCTAGCTTGGGCGAGCAGTACTTC. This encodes CASSLPSLGEQYF.

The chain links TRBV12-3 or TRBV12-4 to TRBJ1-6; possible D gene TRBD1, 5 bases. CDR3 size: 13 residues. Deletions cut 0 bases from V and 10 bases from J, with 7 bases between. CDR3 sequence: CASSLATASPLHF. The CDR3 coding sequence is TGTGCCAGCAGTTTAGCGACAGCATCACCCCTCCACTTT.

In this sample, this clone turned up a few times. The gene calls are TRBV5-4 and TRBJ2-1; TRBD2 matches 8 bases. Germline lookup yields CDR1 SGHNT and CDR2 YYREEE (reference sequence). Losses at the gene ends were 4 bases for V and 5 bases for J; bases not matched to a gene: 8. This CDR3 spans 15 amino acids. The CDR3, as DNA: TGTGCCAGCAGCCCATGGGCGGGGGGACACAATGAGCAGTTCTTC. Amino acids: CASSPWAGGHNEQFF.

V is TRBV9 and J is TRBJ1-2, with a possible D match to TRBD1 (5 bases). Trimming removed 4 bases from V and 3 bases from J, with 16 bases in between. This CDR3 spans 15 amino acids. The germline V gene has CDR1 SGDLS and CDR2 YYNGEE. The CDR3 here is CASSPGGVLDYGYTF. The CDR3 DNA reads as TGTGCCAGCAGCCCGGGGGGGGTCCTAGACTATGGCTACACCTTC. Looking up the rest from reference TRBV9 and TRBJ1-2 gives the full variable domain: DSGVTQTPKHLITATGQRVTLRCSPRSGDLSVYWYQQSLDQGLQFLIQYYNGEERAKGNILERFSAQQFPDLHSELNLSSLELGDSALYFCASSPGGVLDYGYTFGSGTRLTVV.